These 24 T cell receptor beta chains were all obtained from the same sample, sequenced in a study of CD8+CD57+ T cells in acquired aplastic anemia. Genomic DNA served as template for TCR beta VDJ and CDR3 profiling. TCRdb reprocessed the reads with MiXCR, giving one entry per CDR3 protein. The profile shows a few hundred thousand distinct CDR3 sequences, around 49% of them singletons. Patients included in sequencing had previously demonstrated CD8+CD57+ cell expansion by flow cytometry. The sample consisted of sorted CD4+, CD8+, or CD8+CD57+ T cells (not recorded which) from PBMCs. Every receptor here comes from a human donor with aplastic anemia.

The chain couples TRBV7-9 to TRBJ1-2; 9 bases map to TRBD1. The CDR3 length is 14 residues. With 5 bases clipped from V and 6 bases from J, the junction kept 7 bases outside the gene matches. CDR1 is SEHNR and CDR2 is FQNEAQ in the germline V gene (reference sequence). The CDR3 bases are TGTGCCAGCAGCACCCGGGACAGGGTGGATGGCTACACCTTC. Its protein product is CASSTRDRVDGYTF.

The CDR3 region has the DNA TGTGCCAGCAGCAACGTTGGACAGATTGAAAAACTGTTTTTT. Translated, it gives CASSNVGQIEKLFF. The rearrangement joins TRBV2 to TRBJ1-4, with a weak D call TRBD1 (6 bases). There are 14 residues in the CDR3. The germline V gene encodes CDR1 SNHLY and CDR2 FYNNEI. Trimming left V 6 bases short and J 7 bases short, with 15 bases between.

This clonotype was picked up many times. The rearrangement uses TRBV20-1 and TRBJ2-7, with TRBD1 identical over 10 bases. Trimming took 6 bases from V and 4 from J; bases not matched to a gene: 3. The CDR3 totals 12 residues. The germline CDR1 and CDR2 sequences are DFQATT and SNEGSKA (reference sequence). CDR3 in DNA: TGCAGTGCCCCGGACAGGGGGTACGAGCAGTACTTC. Its translation is CSAPDRGYEQYF.

The chain combines TRBV3-1 with TRBJ1-1; the match to TRBD1 covers 9 bases. Germline trimming cut 6 bases from V and 4 bases from J; bases unmatched to any gene: 12. There are 16 residues in the CDR3. CDR1 and CDR2 from the germline V gene are LGHDT and YNNKEL (reference sequence). CDR3 in amino acids: CASSVTPGQGSTEAFF. CDR3 bases: TGTGCCAGCAGTGTCACTCCGGGACAGGGAAGCACTGAAGCTTTCTTT. The full variable domain, in which reference TRBV3-1 and TRBJ1-1 provide the parts outside the CDR3, is DTAVSQTPKYLVTQMGNDKSIKCEQNLGHDTMYWYKQDSKKFLKIMFSYNNKELIINETVPNRFSPKSPDKAHLNLHINSLELGDSAVYFCASSVTPGQGSTEAFFGQGTRLTVV.

This chain joins TRBV24-1 and TRBJ2-5; no reliable D call. The germline V and J ends were trimmed by 12 bases and 5 bases, with 9 bases remaining between them. The CDR3 covers 10 residues. CDR1 and CDR2 from the germline V gene are KGHDR and SFDVKD. This CDR3 is CAGRWETQYF. The CDR3 DNA follows: TGTGCCGGCAGGTGGGAGACCCAGTACTTC.

This clonotype has at least ten counts. The chain uses TRBV15 and TRBJ1-5; D is uncertain. V lost 0 bases, J lost 0 bases, and 15 bases lay in between. CDR3 length: 18 amino acids. Germline CDR1 and CDR2: LNHNV and YYDKDF (reference sequence). CDR3 nucleotide sequence: TGTGCCACCAGCAGAGACAGGTCCTCACCCTATAGCAATCAGCCCCAGCATTTT. This gives the protein CATSRDRSSPYSNQPQHF.

This clonotype was counted at least ten times. V is TRBV19 and J is TRBJ1-5; the D is unclear. Germline CDR1 LNHDA, CDR2 SQIVND (reference sequence). V lost 3 bases and J lost 7, with 13 bases in between. This CDR3 contains 14 residues. The CDR3 DNA reads TGTGCCAGTAGTATCGGAAGTGAGGGACAGCCCCAGCATTTT. It yields the protein CASSIGSEGQPQHF.

Points on this clonotype: This could be a read error, since a much larger clone is one nucleotide away. The chain joins TRBV3-1 to TRBJ1-5; D possibly corresponds to TRBD1 (5 bases). The germline gives CDR1 LGHDT, CDR2 YNNKEL (reference sequence). This CDR3 is 14 amino acids long. This CDR3 reads CVSSGTEEGQPQHF. CDR3 in DNA: TGTGTCAGCTCCGGGACCGAGGAGGGGCAGCCCCAGCATTTT. Complete variable domain (other parts from reference TRBV3-1 and TRBJ1-5): DTAVSQTPKYLVTQMGNDKSIKCEQNLGHDTMYWYKQDSKKFLKIMFSYNNKELIINETVPNRFSPKSPDKAHLNLHINSLELGDSAVYFCVSSGTEEGQPQHFGDGTRLSIL.

The J gene is TRBJ2-2, the V gene TRBV7-9, with D maybe TRBD1 (5 bases). There are 17 residues in the CDR3. V shed 1 base and J shed 5 bases, with 17 bases lying between them. Germline V gene lookup returns CDR1 SEHNR and CDR2 FQNEAQ (reference sequence). CDR3 DNA sequence: TGTGCCAGCAGCTTAGGGGCCTCTGGGGCCTCAACCGGGGAGCTGTTTTTT. Amino acid sequence: CASSLGASGASTGELFF.

This clonotype was picked up a small number of times. This chain links TRBV7-3 with TRBJ2-1; perhaps TRBD2 as D (5 bases). CDR1 is SGHTA and CDR2 is FQGTGA in the germline V gene. V lost 4 bases to trimming and J lost 2 bases, with 6 bases between them. There are 13 residues in the CDR3. In nucleotides, the CDR3 is TGTGCCAGCAGCTCCGGGGCCTACAATGAGCAGTTCTTC. Translation: CASSSGAYNEQFF.

CDR3 DNA sequence: TGTGCCAGCAGCTCCTTAGGGGCCCCTAGCACAGATACGCAGTATTTT. This codes for CASSSLGAPSTDTQYF. The rearrangement joins TRBV25-1 to TRBJ2-3, with a weak D call TRBD1 (5 bases). The V gene's germline CDR1 is MGHDK and CDR2 SYGVNS. V lost 6 bases to trimming and J lost 0 bases, with 16 bases between them. CDR3 size: 16 residues.

This clonotype showed up just once. A read error may produce the germline difference seen at one junction end. The chain has TRBV5-1 and TRBJ1-2; D remains ambiguous. The CDR3 is made up of 13 amino acids. Germline lookup yields CDR1 SGHRS and CDR2 YFSETQ. The CDR3 DNA reads as TGTGCCAGCAGCTTGGGGATTTTCGGCGGCTACACCTTC. Translation gives CASSLGIFGGYTF.

This sequence joins TRBV7-9 and TRBJ1-1, with a possible D match to TRBD1 (5 bases). Germline V lookup: CDR1 SEHNR, CDR2 FQNEAQ (reference sequence). The CDR3 runs to 16 residues. Trimming removed 6 bases at V and 3 bases at J, with 20 bases between. CDR3 nucleotide sequence: TGTGCCAGCAGTAATTTATCGGACAACTGGGACACTGAAGCTTTCTTT. Its protein product is CASSNLSDNWDTEAFF.

This chain links TRBV12-3 or TRBV12-4 with TRBJ2-7; 7 bases align to TRBD2. Unmatched junction bases numbered 16, after V lost 3 bases and J lost 2 bases. The length of the CDR3 is 18 residues. The CDR3 loop reads CASSLDLVVASGTYEQYF. The CDR3 bases are TGTGCCAGCAGTTTGGATTTGGTCGTGGCTAGCGGAACCTACGAGCAGTACTTC.

This clonotype was detected ten times or more. This chain connects TRBV2 to TRBJ1-2; 11 bases align to TRBD1. This CDR3 contains 15 residues. CDR1 and CDR2 from the germline V gene are SNHLY and FYNNEI. Trimming took 0 bases from V and 6 from J; bases not matched to a gene: 3. The CDR3 is CASSEAWTGGDGYTF. Written as DNA, the CDR3 is TGTGCCAGCAGTGAAGCGTGGACAGGGGGCGATGGCTACACCTTC.

This clonotype was picked up many times. The chain couples TRBV9 to TRBJ2-7; weak D call: TRBD1 (6 bases). The ends were cut back, 2 bases at V and 4 bases at J, with 13 bases in the middle. This CDR3 is 14 amino acids long. Germline V gene sequence: CDR1 SGDLS, CDR2 YYNGEE. The DNA for the CDR3 is TGTGCCAGCAGCGTGGGGGCAGGGAGTTACGAGCAGTACTTC. Translation gives CASSVGAGSYEQYF.

The CDR3 DNA is TGTGCCAGCAGCCTGACAGAGAACTATGGCTACACCTTC. The encoded protein is CASSLTENYGYTF. The rearrangement joins TRBV2 to TRBJ1-2; TRBD1 might be the D (5 bases). Germline lookup yields CDR1 SNHLY and CDR2 FYNNEI. Trimming stripped 6 bases from V and 2 bases from J, with 10 bases between. The CDR3 consists of 13 residues.

There are many counts of this clonotype. J is TRBJ1-1 and V is TRBV2; D perhaps matches TRBD1 (5 bases). V gave up 11 bases and J gave up 1 base, with 17 bases separating them. This CDR3 has 14 amino acids. CDR1 and CDR2 (germline): SNHLY, FYNNEI. The CDR3 bases are TGTGCCTGCACCCGGGGACCGGCGAACACTGAAGCTTTCTTT. Translation: CACTRGPANTEAFF.

This clonotype occurred many times. The chain has TRBV25-1 and TRBJ1-1, with D hard to call. V was shortened by 4 bases and J by 5 bases, with 17 bases between the two germline ends. The CDR3 is 15 residues long. Germline V gene lookup returns CDR1 MGHDK and CDR2 SYGVNS. CDR3 nucleotides: TGTGCCAGCAGTGTTCCAGGCCCCCTCCCTACTGAAGCTTTCTTT. Translation gives CASSVPGPLPTEAFF.

This rearrangement joins TRBV19 to TRBJ2-1; the D is unclear. Germline CDR1 and CDR2: LNHDA and SQIVND (reference sequence). The ends were cut back, 4 bases at V and 10 bases at J, with 8 bases in the middle. The CDR3 sequence is 11 residues long. DNA for the CDR3: TGTGCCAGTAGTACTGACACAGAGCAGTTCTTC. Encoded protein: CASSTDTEQFF. Filled out from reference TRBV19 and TRBJ2-1, the complete variable domain reads DGGITQSPKYLFRKEGQNVTLSCEQNLNHDAMYWYRQDPGQGLRLIYYSQIVNDFQKGDIAEGYSVSREKKESFPLTVTSAQKNPTAFYLCASSTDTEQFFGPGTRLTVL.

The chain links TRBV9 to TRBJ2-7, with 11 bases matching TRBD2. The germline gives CDR1 SGDLS, CDR2 YYNGEE. J lost 3 bases, V lost 0 bases, and 2 bases had no gene match. CDR3 size: 15 residues. The CDR3 spells CASSVASGGFYEQYF. CDR3 in DNA: TGTGCCAGCAGCGTAGCTAGCGGGGGGTTCTACGAGCAGTACTTC.

Note on this clonotype: One end of the junction varies from germline; a read error may be responsible. The chain has TRBV28 and TRBJ1-2; no firm D call. CDR1 is MDHEN, CDR2 SYDVKM, per germline. CDR3 size: 15 residues. DNA of the CDR3: TGTGCCCGCAGAAAATCAGGAAGCGGCAACTATGGCTACACCTTC. This encodes CARRKSGSGNYGYTF.

The gene calls are TRBV28 and TRBJ2-5; no clear D. Trimming took off 1 base at V and 1 base at J, with 4 bases between the two ends. CDR3 length: 13 amino acids. CDR1 MDHEN and CDR2 SYDVKM come from the germline V gene. The DNA of the CDR3 is TGTGCCAGCAGTTTATCGCTCCAAGAGACCCAGTACTTC. It encodes CASSLSLQETQYF.

This clonotype was detected once. This chain joins TRBV29-1 and TRBJ2-7; TRBD2 might be the D (6 bases). The CDR3 totals 12 residues. V gave up 1 base and J gave up 6 bases, with 10 bases separating them. The germline gives CDR1 SQVTM, CDR2 ANQGSEA. CDR3 region: CSVEVLGGEQYF. CDR3 in DNA: TGCAGCGTTGAAGTTTTGGGGGGCGAGCAGTACTTC.